The TCR beta chain under discussion was sequenced for a study of blood T cell repertoires in COVID-19. The CDR3 contains 15 residues. J lost 7 bases, V lost 5 bases, and 9 bases had no gene match. CDR1 and CDR2 from the germline V gene are LNHDA and SQIVND (reference sequence). In the study's own analysis: Amplification with reference gene primers provided the estimates of nucleated cell counts. Only in-frame clones appear in the TCRdb table, and some are missing; sequencing was by immunoSEQ multiplex PCR. The DNA was the basis for D and trimming; V, J and clone size are from that table. The sample lists 85,000 to 110,000 clones, roughly 90% occurring once.

Sequenced input: peripheral blood. The TCR comes from a human donor in a cohort sampled during active COVID-19. This chain links TRBV19 with TRBJ1-5; TRBD1 matches at 9 bases. The CDR3 sequence is CASSRTGAGGQPQHF. In DNA form, the CDR3 reads TGTGCCAGTAGTCGGACAGGGGCGGGAGGCCAGCCCCAGCATTTT.